This record concerns one TCR beta chain sequence. The antigen remains undetermined. Primers: 60 Vbeta forward and 13 Jbeta reverse. Clones were sequenced by immunoSEQ multiplex PCR, and TCRdb holds only the in-frame ones, with some missing. There are over 55,000 clones in the sample, with around 4% held by the top ten. This specimen comes from a study of cytomegalovirus exposure and HLA in healthy donors. Study observations and caveats: The study flagged some 170 TCR beta chains as cytomegalovirus-associated.

Sequences were obtained from PBMCs. This sequence was found in a male donor in good health and CMV-seronegative.

The CDR3 sequence: CACWGQESAYEQYF. The CDR3 DNA reads as TGTGCCTGCTGGGGACAGGAAAGCGCCTACGAGCAGTACTTC. The genes are TRBV27 and TRBJ2-7; TRBD1 agrees at 8 bases. J lost 2 bases, V lost 11 bases, and 11 bases had no gene match. Germline lookup yields CDR1 MNHEY and CDR2 SMNVEV (reference sequence). CDR3 size: 14 residues.